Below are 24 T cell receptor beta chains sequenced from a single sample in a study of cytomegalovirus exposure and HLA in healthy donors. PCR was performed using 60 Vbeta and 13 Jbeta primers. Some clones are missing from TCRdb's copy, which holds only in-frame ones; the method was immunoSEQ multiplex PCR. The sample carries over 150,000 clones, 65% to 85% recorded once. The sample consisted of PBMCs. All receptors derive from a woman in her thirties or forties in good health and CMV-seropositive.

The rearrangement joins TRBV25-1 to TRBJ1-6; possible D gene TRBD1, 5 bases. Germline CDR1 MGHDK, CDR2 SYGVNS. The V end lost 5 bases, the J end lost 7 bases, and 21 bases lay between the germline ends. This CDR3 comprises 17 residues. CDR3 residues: CASSHGGANTGNSPLHF. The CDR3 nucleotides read TGTGCCAGCAGTCATGGAGGGGCCAATACAGGAAATTCACCCCTCCACTTT.

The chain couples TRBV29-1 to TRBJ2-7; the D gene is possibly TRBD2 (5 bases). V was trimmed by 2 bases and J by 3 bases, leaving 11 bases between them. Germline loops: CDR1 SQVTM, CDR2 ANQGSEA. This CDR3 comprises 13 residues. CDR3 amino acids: CSVEHLEGYEQYF. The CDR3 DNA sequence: TGCAGCGTTGAACACCTCGAGGGCTACGAGCAGTACTTC.

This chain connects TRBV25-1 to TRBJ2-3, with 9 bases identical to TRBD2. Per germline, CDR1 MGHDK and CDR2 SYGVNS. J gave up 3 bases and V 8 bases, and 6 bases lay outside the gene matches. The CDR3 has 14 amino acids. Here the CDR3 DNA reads TGTGCCAGCGGAGGGCTAGCGGGAACAGATACGCAGTATTTT. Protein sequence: CASGGLAGTDTQYF.

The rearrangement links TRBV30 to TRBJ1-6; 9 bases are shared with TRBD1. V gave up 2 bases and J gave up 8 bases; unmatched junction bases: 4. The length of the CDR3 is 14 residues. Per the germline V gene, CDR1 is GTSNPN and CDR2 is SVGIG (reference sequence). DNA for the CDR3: TGTGCCTGGAGTTGGACAGGGGATTATTCACCCCTCCACTTT. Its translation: CAWSWTGDYSPLHF.

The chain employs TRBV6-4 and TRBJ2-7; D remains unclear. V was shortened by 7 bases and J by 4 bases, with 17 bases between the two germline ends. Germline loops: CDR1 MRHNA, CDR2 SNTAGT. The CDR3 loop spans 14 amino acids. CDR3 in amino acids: CASTPRLAGYEQYF. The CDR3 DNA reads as TGTGCCAGCACCCCCCGACTGGCCGGATACGAGCAGTACTTC.

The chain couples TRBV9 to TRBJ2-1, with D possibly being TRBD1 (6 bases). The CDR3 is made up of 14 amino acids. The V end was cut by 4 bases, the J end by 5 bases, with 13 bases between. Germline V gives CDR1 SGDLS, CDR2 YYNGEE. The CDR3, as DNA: TGTGCCAGCAGCTACGAACGGGACAACAATGAGCAGTTCTTC. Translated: CASSYERDNNEQFF. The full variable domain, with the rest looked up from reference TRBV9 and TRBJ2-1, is DSGVTQTPKHLITATGQRVTLRCSPRSGDLSVYWYQQSLDQGLQFLIQYYNGEERAKGNILERFSAQQFPDLHSELNLSSLELGDSALYFCASSYERDNNEQFFGPGTRLTVL.

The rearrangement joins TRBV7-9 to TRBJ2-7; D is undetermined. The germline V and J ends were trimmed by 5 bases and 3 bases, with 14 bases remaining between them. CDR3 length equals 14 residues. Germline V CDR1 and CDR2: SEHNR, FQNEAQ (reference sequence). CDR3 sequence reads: CASSPPGDGYEQYF. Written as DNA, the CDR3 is TGTGCCAGCAGCCCTCCCGGAGACGGCTACGAGCAGTACTTC.

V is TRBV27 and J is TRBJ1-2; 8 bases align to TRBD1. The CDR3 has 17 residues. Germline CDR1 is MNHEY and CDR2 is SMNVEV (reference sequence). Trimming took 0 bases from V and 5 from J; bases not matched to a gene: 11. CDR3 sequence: CASSLSIGYRQGYGYTF. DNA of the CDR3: TGTGCCAGCAGTTTATCGATAGGGTACCGACAGGGGTATGGCTACACCTTC.

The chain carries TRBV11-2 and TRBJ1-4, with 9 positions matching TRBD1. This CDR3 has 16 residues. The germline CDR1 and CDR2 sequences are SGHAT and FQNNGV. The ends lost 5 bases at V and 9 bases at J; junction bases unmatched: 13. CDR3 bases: TGTGCCAGCAGCAATCCACAGGGGGCATCTAGTAAAAAACTGTTTTTT. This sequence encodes CASSNPQGASSKKLFF.

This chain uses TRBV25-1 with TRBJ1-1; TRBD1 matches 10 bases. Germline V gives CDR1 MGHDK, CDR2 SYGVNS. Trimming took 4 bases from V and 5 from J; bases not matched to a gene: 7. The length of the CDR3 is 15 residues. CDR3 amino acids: CASSVLGQGGTEAFF. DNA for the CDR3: TGTGCCAGCAGTGTCCTTGGACAGGGGGGGACTGAAGCTTTCTTT.

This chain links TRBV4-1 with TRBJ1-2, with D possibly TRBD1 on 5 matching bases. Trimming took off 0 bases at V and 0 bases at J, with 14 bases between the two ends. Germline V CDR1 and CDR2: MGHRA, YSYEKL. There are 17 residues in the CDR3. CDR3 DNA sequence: TGCGCCAGCAGCCAAGACCCCAGCAGGGCCCCTAACTATGGCTACACCTTC. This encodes CASSQDPSRAPNYGYTF.

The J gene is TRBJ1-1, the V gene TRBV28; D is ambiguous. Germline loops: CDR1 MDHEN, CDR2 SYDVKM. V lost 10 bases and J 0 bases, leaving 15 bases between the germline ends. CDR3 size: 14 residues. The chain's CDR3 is CAITPPGMNTEAFF. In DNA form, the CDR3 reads TGTGCCATCACACCCCCGGGGATGAACACTGAAGCTTTCTTT.

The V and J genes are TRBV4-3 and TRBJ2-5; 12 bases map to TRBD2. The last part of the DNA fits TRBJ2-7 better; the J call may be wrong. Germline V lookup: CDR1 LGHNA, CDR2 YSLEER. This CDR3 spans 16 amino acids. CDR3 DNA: TGCGCCAGCAGCCAAGTCCTAGCGGGAGGGCCTTACGAGCAGTACTTC. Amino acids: CASSQVLAGGPYEQYF.

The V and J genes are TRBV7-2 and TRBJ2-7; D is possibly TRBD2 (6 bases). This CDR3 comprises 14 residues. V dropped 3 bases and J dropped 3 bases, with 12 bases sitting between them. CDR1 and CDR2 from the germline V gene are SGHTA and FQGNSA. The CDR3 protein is CASSFGPGGYEQYF. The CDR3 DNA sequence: TGTGCCAGCAGCTTTGGGCCCGGGGGCTACGAGCAGTACTTC.

The CDR3 sequence is CASSSSVSPSYEQYF. The CDR3 nucleotides are TGTGCCAGCTCATCTTCCGTCTCCCCCTCCTACGAGCAGTACTTC. The chain combines TRBV18 with TRBJ2-7; no clear D. CDR3 length equals 15 residues. Germline-derived CDR1 and CDR2 are KGHSH and LQKENI. V lost 5 bases and J 0 bases, leaving 14 bases between the germline ends.

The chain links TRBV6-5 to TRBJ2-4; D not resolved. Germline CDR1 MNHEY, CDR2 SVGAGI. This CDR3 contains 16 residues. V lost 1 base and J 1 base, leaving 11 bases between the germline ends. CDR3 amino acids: CASSYLGTGAKNIQYF. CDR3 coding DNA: TGTGCCAGCAGTTACTTGGGCACTGGGGCCAAAAACATTCAGTACTTC.

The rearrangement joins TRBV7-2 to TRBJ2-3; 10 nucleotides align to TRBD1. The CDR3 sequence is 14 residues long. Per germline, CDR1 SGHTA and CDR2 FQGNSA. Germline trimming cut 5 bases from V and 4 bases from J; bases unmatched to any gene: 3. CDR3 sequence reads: CASSPGQGPDTQYF. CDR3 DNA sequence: TGTGCCAGCAGCCCGGGACAGGGGCCAGATACGCAGTATTTT.

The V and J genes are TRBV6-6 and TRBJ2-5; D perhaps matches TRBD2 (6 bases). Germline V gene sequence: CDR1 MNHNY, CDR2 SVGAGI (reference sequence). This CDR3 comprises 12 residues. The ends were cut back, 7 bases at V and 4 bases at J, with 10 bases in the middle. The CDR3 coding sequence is TGTGCCAGCACCGGGACTGTAGAGACCCAGTACTTC. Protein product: CASTGTVETQYF.

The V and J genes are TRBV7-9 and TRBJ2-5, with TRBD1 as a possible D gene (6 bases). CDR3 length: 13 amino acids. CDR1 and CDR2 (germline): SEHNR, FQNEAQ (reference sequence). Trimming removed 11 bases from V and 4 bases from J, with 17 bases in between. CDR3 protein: CASLGALVETQYF. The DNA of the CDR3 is TGTGCCTCACTGGGGGCGCTAGTAGAGACCCAGTACTTC.

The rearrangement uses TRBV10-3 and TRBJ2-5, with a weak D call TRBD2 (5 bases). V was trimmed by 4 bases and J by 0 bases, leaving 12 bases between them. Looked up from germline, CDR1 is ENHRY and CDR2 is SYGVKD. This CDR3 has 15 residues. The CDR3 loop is CAISAASRHQETQYF. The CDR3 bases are TGTGCCATCAGTGCGGCTAGCAGACACCAAGAGACCCAGTACTTC.

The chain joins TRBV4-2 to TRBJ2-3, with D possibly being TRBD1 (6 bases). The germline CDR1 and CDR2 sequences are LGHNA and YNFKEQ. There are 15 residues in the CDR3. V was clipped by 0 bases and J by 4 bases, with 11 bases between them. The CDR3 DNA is TGTGCCAGCAGCCAAGATCGTACAGGGTCAGATACGCAGTATTTT. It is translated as CASSQDRTGSDTQYF.

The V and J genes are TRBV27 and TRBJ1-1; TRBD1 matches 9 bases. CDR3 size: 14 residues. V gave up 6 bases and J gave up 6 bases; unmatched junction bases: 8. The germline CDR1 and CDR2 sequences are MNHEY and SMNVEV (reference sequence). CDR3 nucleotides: TGTGCCAGCAGCACCGGGACAGGGAGCTCTGAAGCTTTCTTT. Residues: CASSTGTGSSEAFF.

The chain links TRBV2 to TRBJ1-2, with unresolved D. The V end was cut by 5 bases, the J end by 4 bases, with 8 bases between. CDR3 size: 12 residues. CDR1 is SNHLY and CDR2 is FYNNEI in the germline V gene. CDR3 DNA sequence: TGTGCCAGCAGTAGAGGGAGCTATGGCTACACCTTC. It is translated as CASSRGSYGYTF.

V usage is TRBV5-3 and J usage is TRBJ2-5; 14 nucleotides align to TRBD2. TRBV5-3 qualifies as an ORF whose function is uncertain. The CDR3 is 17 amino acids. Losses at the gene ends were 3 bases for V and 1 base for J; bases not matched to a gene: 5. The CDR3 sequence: CARSSRLAGGTQETQYF. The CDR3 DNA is TGTGCCAGAAGCTCGAGACTAGCGGGGGGGACCCAAGAGACCCAGTACTTC.